This entry lists 29 T cell receptor beta chains sequenced from one sample in a study of Graves' ophthalmopathy and Graves' hyperthyroidism. From RNA, the CDR3 regions of TCR beta chains were amplified and sequenced. RT-PCR with HTBI primers came first, then second-round multiplex PCR. In TCRdb, the multiplex PCR reads were re-called with MiXCR into one record per CDR3 protein. The sample consists of around 400,000 distinct CDR3 sequences, approximately 21% of them appearing once. Input material: peripheral blood. The receptor set was obtained from a woman under 30 with stable Graves' hyperthyroidism.

This clonotype occurred many times. CDR3: CASSLQGEQYF. The CDR3 bases are TGTGCCAGCAGCTTACAGGGCGAGCAGTACTTC. The chain links TRBV12-3 or TRBV12-4 to TRBJ2-7; perhaps TRBD1 as D (6 bases). The CDR3 runs 11 residues. V lost 6 bases to trimming and J lost 6 bases, with 9 bases between them.

This clonotype was seen many times. The rearrangement uses TRBV30 and TRBJ1-1, with D perhaps matching TRBD1 (6 bases). V was clipped by 4 bases and J by 4 bases, with 16 bases between them. CDR1 is GTSNPN and CDR2 is SVGIG in the germline V gene (reference sequence). The length of the CDR3 is 14 residues. This CDR3 reads CAWIQGLGGTEAFF. Written as DNA, the CDR3 is TGTGCCTGGATACAGGGCTTGGGGGGCACTGAAGCTTTCTTT. Based on the CDR3 plus reference TRBV30 and TRBJ1-1, the full variable domain is SQTIHQWPATLVQPVGSPLSLECTVEGTSNPNLYWYRQAAGRGLQLLFYSVGIGQISSEVPQNLSASRPQDRQFILSSKKLLLSDSGFYLCAWIQGLGGTEAFFGQGTRLTVV.

This clonotype was counted ten times or more. V is TRBV20-1 and J is TRBJ2-2; D uncertain. Trimming removed 7 bases at V and 1 base at J, with 10 bases between. This CDR3 has 13 residues. CDR1 is DFQATT and CDR2 is SNEGSKA in the germline V gene (reference sequence). The CDR3 coding sequence is TGCAGTGTTAAACACCTGAACACCGGGGAGCTGTTTTTT. This translates into CSVKHLNTGELFF.

This clonotype was picked up many times. This sequence joins TRBV20-1 and TRBJ1-5; 8 nucleotides align to TRBD1. CDR1 and CDR2 (germline): DFQATT, SNEGSKA (reference sequence). The CDR3 extends over 13 amino acids. J was trimmed by 3 bases and V by 7 bases; bases with no gene match: 5. The chain's CDR3 is CSVRTGPNQPQHF. The CDR3 DNA reads as TGCAGTGTCCGGACAGGGCCCAATCAGCCCCAGCATTTT.

This clonotype was found many times. This sequence joins TRBV29-1 and TRBJ2-2; 11 positions agree with TRBD2. The CDR3 sequence is 16 residues long. With V trimmed by 2 bases and J by 0 bases, 2 bases remained unmatched. Per the germline V gene, CDR1 is SQVTM and CDR2 is ANQGSEA. CDR3 residues: CSVELAGGPNTGELFF. The CDR3 nucleotides read TGCAGCGTTGAACTAGCGGGAGGCCCGAACACCGGGGAGCTGTTTTTT.

This clonotype was counted at least ten times. The chain joins TRBV6-2 or TRBV6-3 to TRBJ2-7; tentative D call: TRBD1 (6 bases). The CDR3 runs to 13 residues. V gave up 4 bases and J gave up 2 bases, with 9 bases separating them. Looked up from germline, CDR1 is MNHEY and CDR2 is SVGEGT. For the CDR3, the DNA is TGTGCCAGCAGTTTAACAGGGCCCTACGAGCAGTACTTC. It is translated as CASSLTGPYEQYF.

At least ten counts were recorded for this clonotype. This chain connects TRBV12-3 or TRBV12-4 to TRBJ2-2; D is ambiguous. V lost 3 bases, J lost 5 bases, and 10 bases lay in between. This CDR3 has 14 amino acids. CDR3 in DNA: TGTGCCAGCAGTTTCATTAACTTGACCGGGGAGCTGTTTTTT. Amino acids: CASSFINLTGELFF.

This clonotype was detected once. This likely comes from a read error, as the CDR3 has no conserved phenylalanine or tryptophan at its end. The chain has TRBV6-1 and TRBJ1-2, with D possibly being TRBD1 (5 bases). The CDR3 is 13 amino acids. Germline V gene data show CDR1 as MNHNS and CDR2 as SASEGT. This CDR3 is CAGRTPGTRGYTY. The DNA for the CDR3 is TGTGCCGGCAGAACCCCCGGGACCAGGGGCTACACCTAC.

The chain joins TRBV20-1 to TRBJ1-5; possible D gene TRBD1, 5 bases. This CDR3 comprises 13 residues. V lost 3 bases and J lost 4, with 10 bases in between. Per the germline V gene, CDR1 is DFQATT and CDR2 is SNEGSKA (reference sequence). The CDR3 DNA is TGCAGTGCTAGCGCGGGGGAGAATCAGCCCCAGCATTTT. Translation: CSASAGENQPQHF.

This clonotype was picked up many times. The chain carries TRBV19 and TRBJ2-7; 10 nucleotides align to TRBD2. V lost 10 bases and J lost 0; bases outside the gene matches: 3. Germline-derived CDR1 and CDR2 are LNHDA and SQIVND (reference sequence). The length of the CDR3 is 13 residues. CDR3 sequence: CATRTSGSYEQYF. CDR3 sequence (DNA): TGTGCCACTCGGACTAGCGGCTCCTACGAGCAGTACTTC.

There are many counts of this clonotype. The rearrangement joins TRBV6-1 to TRBJ2-7; weak D call: TRBD1 (5 bases). Germline V gene sequence: CDR1 MNHNS, CDR2 SASEGT. CDR3 size: 16 residues. V gave up 5 bases and J gave up 1 base, with 18 bases separating them. The CDR3: CASSRGSEWLSYEQYF. CDR3 DNA: TGTGCCAGCAGTAGGGGCAGCGAATGGCTGTCCTACGAGCAGTACTTC.

In its sample, this clonotype was seen many times. The chain is built from TRBV6-1 and TRBJ1-2, with D perhaps TRBD1 (6 bases). The V end was cut by 7 bases, the J end by 7 bases, with 19 bases between. In germline, CDR1 is MNHNS, CDR2 SASEGT. CDR3 length: 14 residues. CDR3: CASTLEGGLSGYTF. The CDR3 coding sequence is TGTGCCAGCACTCTTGAGGGGGGGCTAAGTGGCTACACCTTC.

This clonotype was detected ten times or more. The J gene is TRBJ2-7, the V gene TRBV27, with 8 bases fitting TRBD1. Germline V gene data show CDR1 as MNHEY and CDR2 as SMNVEV (reference sequence). This CDR3 region has 15 residues. The V gene end was trimmed by 3 bases and the J gene end by 1 base; junction bases not matched to a gene: 5. CDR3: CASSFFTGGSYEQYF. Written as DNA, the CDR3 is TGTGCCAGCAGTTTTTTTACAGGGGGATCCTACGAGCAGTACTTC.

There are many counts of this clonotype. This sequence joins TRBV20-1 and TRBJ2-7; 7 nucleotides line up with TRBD1. J lost 3 bases, V lost 5 bases, and 13 bases had no gene match. This CDR3 is built from 15 residues. Germline CDR1 is DFQATT and CDR2 is SNEGSKA (reference sequence). The CDR3 sequence is CSAGDSPFSVYEQYF. The CDR3 DNA is TGCAGTGCTGGGGACAGTCCTTTCTCCGTCTACGAGCAGTACTTC.

This clonotype was picked up many times. The chain carries TRBV27 and TRBJ2-5; TRBD1 is a possible D gene (6 bases). The CDR3 totals 16 residues. Trimming shortened V by 0 bases and J by 1 base, and 12 bases separated the two germline ends. CDR1 and CDR2 (germline): MNHEY, SMNVEV (reference sequence). CDR3 loop: CASSLSRTATQETQYF. DNA for the CDR3: TGTGCCAGCAGTTTATCCAGGACAGCTACCCAAGAGACCCAGTACTTC.

A single count supports this clonotype. The rearrangement joins TRBV24-1 to TRBJ2-5, with D possibly matching TRBD1 (5 bases). The CDR3 runs 14 residues. The V and J ends lost 4 bases and 2 bases respectively, with 10 bases between them. Germline V CDR1 and CDR2: KGHDR, SFDVKD. The CDR3 nucleotides are TGTGCCACCAGTGACTCCCCAGGGCAAGAGACCCAGTACTTC. Translating it yields CATSDSPGQETQYF.

This clonotype was seen many times. This chain links TRBV3-1 with TRBJ1-2; D not resolved. CDR1 is LGHDT and CDR2 is YNNKEL in the germline V gene (reference sequence). The V end was cut by 4 bases, the J end by 3 bases, with 9 bases between. The CDR3 extends over 13 amino acids. The CDR3 nucleotides are TGTGCCAGCAGCCTGAGGACGGACTATGGCTACACCTTC. This encodes CASSLRTDYGYTF.

This clonotype showed up just a few times. The J gene is TRBJ2-5, the V gene TRBV6-1; 10 nucleotides line up with TRBD1. The CDR3 loop spans 15 amino acids. Per germline, CDR1 MNHNS and CDR2 SASEGT. With 6 bases clipped from V and 4 bases from J, the junction kept 8 bases outside the gene matches. The CDR3: CASSETGTGVETQYF. The CDR3 region has the DNA TGTGCCAGCAGCGAGACCGGGACAGGGGTAGAGACCCAGTACTTC.

This clonotype was seen repeatedly, ten times or more. The chain links TRBV5-8 to TRBJ1-5; D call uncertain. Looked up from germline, CDR1 is SGHTS and CDR2 is YDEGEE. This CDR3 has 14 amino acids. V dropped 2 bases and J dropped 4 bases, with 10 bases sitting between them. CDR3 sequence reads: CASSFRPGNQPQHF. Here the CDR3 DNA reads TGTGCCAGCAGCTTCCGCCCGGGAAATCAGCCCCAGCATTTT.

The rearrangement joins TRBV7-6 to TRBJ2-2; maybe TRBD2 (5 bases). Trimming removed 1 base from V and 5 bases from J, with 14 bases in between. This CDR3 is built from 16 residues. Germline CDR1 is SGHVS and CDR2 is FNYEAQ. Here the CDR3 reads CASSLGASPLTGELFF. The DNA of the CDR3 is TGTGCCAGCAGCTTAGGGGCTAGCCCCCTAACCGGGGAGCTGTTTTTT.

This clonotype appeared a few times. The conserved phenylalanine or tryptophan is not found at the CDR3 terminus, so this likely reflects a read error. The V and J genes are TRBV4-1 and TRBJ2-7; 8 nucleotides agree with TRBD2. J lost 8 bases, V lost 0 bases, and 6 bases had no gene match. The germline gives CDR1 MGHRA, CDR2 YSYEKL. The CDR3 sequence is 14 residues long. In DNA, the CDR3 is TGCGCCAGCAGCCAAGATGGGCTAGCGGGCCAGCAGTACCTC. Its protein is CASSQDGLAGQQYL.

The table lists this clonotype with many counts. V is TRBV28 and J is TRBJ1-3; D may be TRBD1 (6 bases). The germline V gene encodes CDR1 MDHEN and CDR2 SYDVKM. This CDR3 has 12 residues. V lost 7 bases, J lost 6 bases, and 10 bases lay in between. The CDR3 reads CASTSGANTIYF. The CDR3 DNA follows: TGTGCCAGCACTTCAGGGGCAAACACCATATATTTT.

This clonotype was found many times. The chain employs TRBV6-2 or TRBV6-3 and TRBJ1-1; TRBD1 aligns across 8 bases. J lost 1 base, V lost 6 bases, and 4 bases had no gene match. The CDR3 is 14 residues long. CDR1 is MNHEY and CDR2 is SVGEGT in the germline V gene. CDR3 residues: CASRLGQANTEAFF. CDR3 bases: TGTGCCAGCAGGCTGGGACAGGCGAACACTGAAGCTTTCTTT.

This clonotype was seen at least ten times. Here the CDR3 reads CSVEREIYTGELFF. Here the CDR3 DNA reads TGCAGTGTCGAGCGGGAGATTTACACCGGGGAGCTGTTTTTT. The J gene is TRBJ2-2, the V gene TRBV20-1; 8 bases line up with TRBD2. CDR3 size: 14 residues. V lost 7 bases to trimming and J lost 3 bases; unmatched junction nucleotides: 7. The germline V gene encodes CDR1 DFQATT and CDR2 SNEGSKA (reference sequence).

Details on this clonotype: This may be a read error: a much more frequent sequence differs by one nucleotide. The CDR3: CATSSDGARYGYAF. The CDR3, as DNA: TGTGCCACCAGCAGCGACGGGGCACGCTATGGCTACGCCTTC. This chain joins TRBV15 and TRBJ1-2; possible D gene TRBD1, 5 bases. Germline CDR1 reads LNHNV; CDR2 reads YYDKDF (reference sequence). The CDR3 spans 14 residues. The complete variable domain, with remaining parts taken from reference TRBV15 and TRBJ1-2, reads DAMVIQNPRYQVTQFGKPVTLSCSQTLNHNVMYWYQQKSSQAPKLLFHYYDKDFNNEADTPDNFQSRRPNTSFCFLDIRSPGLGDTAMYLCATSSDGARYGYAFGSGTRLTVV.

This clonotype turned up a few times. This chain joins TRBV18 and TRBJ1-2; D is possibly TRBD1 (6 bases). The germline V gene has CDR1 KGHSH and CDR2 LQKENI. This CDR3 contains 14 residues. V gave up 3 bases and J gave up 8 bases, with 16 bases separating them. The CDR3 region is CASSPPYRAGGYTF. The CDR3 region has the DNA TGTGCCAGCTCACCCCCGTACAGGGCAGGAGGCTACACCTTC. The whole variable domain, remainder taken from reference TRBV18 and TRBJ1-2, is NAGVMQNPRHLVRRRGQEARLRCSPMKGHSHVYWYRQLPEEGLKFMVYLQKENIIDESGMPKERFSAEFPKEGPSILRIQQVVRGDSAAYFCASSPPYRAGGYTFGSGTRLTVV.

This clonotype appeared once. J is TRBJ1-1 and V is TRBV5-1, with D possibly TRBD1 on 6 matching bases. Trimming shortened V by 1 base and J by 0 bases, and 16 bases separated the two germline ends. There are 17 residues in the CDR3. Germline V gene data show CDR1 as SGHRS and CDR2 as YFSETQ. The CDR3 region has the DNA TGCGCCAGCAGCTTGAACGGACAGATACCAATGAACACTGAAGCTTTCTTT. Translating gives CASSLNGQIPMNTEAFF.

Ten or more counts support this clonotype. The CDR3 here is CASSPRLAGEQYF. CDR3 bases: TGTGCCAGCAGTCCGAGACTAGCGGGCGAGCAGTACTTC. The chain links TRBV28 to TRBJ2-7, with 10 bases aligning to TRBD2. V was pared by 5 bases and J by 6 bases, with 4 bases of the junction left unmatched. Germline CDR1 and CDR2: MDHEN and SYDVKM. CDR3 length equals 13 residues.

This chain joins TRBV12-3 or TRBV12-4 and TRBJ1-1; D is undetermined. V was pared by 5 bases and J by 8 bases, with 9 bases between. This CDR3 is 11 amino acids long. DNA of the CDR3: TGTGCCAGCAGTCCGAGGGAGGAAGCTTTCTTT. Residues: CASSPREEAFF.